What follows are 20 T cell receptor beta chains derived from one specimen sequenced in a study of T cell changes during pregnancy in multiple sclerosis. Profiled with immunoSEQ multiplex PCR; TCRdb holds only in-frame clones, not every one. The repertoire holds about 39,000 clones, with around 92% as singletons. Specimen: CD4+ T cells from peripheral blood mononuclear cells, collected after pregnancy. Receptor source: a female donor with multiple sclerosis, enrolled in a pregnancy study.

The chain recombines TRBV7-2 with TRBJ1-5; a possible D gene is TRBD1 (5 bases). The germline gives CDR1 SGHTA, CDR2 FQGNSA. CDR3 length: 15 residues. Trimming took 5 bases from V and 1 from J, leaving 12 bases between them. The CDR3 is CASSHAAGSNQPQHF. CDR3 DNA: TGTGCCAGCAGCCATGCCGCAGGGAGCAATCAGCCCCAGCATTTT. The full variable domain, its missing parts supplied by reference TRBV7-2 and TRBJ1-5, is GAGVSQSPSNKVTEKGKDVELRCDPISGHTALYWYRQSLGQGLEFLIYFQGNSAPDKSGLPSDRFSAERTGGSVSTLTIQRTQQEDSAVYLCASSHAAGSNQPQHFGDGTRLSIL.

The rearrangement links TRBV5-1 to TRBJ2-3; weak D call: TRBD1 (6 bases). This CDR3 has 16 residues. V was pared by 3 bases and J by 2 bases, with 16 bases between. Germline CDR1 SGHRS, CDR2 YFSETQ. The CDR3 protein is CASSWSTGAYTDTQYF. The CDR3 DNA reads TGCGCCAGCAGCTGGTCGACAGGAGCCTACACAGATACGCAGTATTTT.

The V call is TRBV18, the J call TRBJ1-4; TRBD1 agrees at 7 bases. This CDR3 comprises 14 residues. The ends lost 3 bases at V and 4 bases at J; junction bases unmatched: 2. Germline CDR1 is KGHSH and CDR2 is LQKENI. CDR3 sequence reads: CASSPRDSNEKLFF. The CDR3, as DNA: TGTGCCAGCTCACCTCGGGACAGTAATGAAAAACTGTTTTTT.

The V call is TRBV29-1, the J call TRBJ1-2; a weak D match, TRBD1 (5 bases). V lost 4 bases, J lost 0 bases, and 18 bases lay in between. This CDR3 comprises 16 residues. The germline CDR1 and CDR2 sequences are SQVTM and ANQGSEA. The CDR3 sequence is CSVVYAVGASNYGYTF. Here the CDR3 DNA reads TGCAGCGTTGTTTACGCCGTTGGGGCGTCTAACTATGGCTACACCTTC.

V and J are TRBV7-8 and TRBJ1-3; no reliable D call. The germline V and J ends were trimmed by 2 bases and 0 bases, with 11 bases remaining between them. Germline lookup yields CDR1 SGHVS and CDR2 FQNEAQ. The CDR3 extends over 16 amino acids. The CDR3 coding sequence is TGTGCCAGCAGCTTAACCGGGAGCCTCTCTGGAAACACCATATATTTT. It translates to CASSLTGSLSGNTIYF.

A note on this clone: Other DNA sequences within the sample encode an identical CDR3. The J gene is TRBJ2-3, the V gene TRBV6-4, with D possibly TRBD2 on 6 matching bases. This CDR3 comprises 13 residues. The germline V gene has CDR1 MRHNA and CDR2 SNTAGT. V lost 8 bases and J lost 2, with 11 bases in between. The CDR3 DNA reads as TGTGCCAGCGGAGCGGGCCACACAGATACGCAGTATTTT. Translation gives CASGAGHTDTQYF.

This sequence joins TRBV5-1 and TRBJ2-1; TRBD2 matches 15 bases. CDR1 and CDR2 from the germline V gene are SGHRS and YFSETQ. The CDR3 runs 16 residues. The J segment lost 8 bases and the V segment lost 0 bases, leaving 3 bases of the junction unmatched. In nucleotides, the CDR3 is TGCGCCAGCAGCTTGGGGACTAGCGGGGGGGCTGATGAGCAGTTCTTC. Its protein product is CASSLGTSGGADEQFF.

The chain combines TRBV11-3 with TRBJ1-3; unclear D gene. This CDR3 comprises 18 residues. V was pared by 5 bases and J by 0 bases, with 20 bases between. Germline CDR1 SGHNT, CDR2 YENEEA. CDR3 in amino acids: CASSLSEGMGLSGNTIYF. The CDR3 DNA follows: TGTGCCAGCAGCCTATCCGAAGGTATGGGCCTCTCTGGAAACACCATATATTTT.

The CDR3 coding sequence is TGTGCCAGCAGCCCACCCCGACGGGAAAACCCTAATTCACCCCTCCACTTT. Amino acid sequence: CASSPPRRENPNSPLHF. This chain links TRBV7-8 with TRBJ1-6; D remains unclear. This CDR3 is built from 17 residues. V was clipped by 5 bases and J by 6 bases, with 20 bases between them. Per germline, CDR1 SGHVS and CDR2 FQNEAQ.

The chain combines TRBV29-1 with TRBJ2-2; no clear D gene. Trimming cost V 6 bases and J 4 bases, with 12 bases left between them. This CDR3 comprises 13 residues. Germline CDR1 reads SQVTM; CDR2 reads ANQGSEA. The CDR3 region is CSVQETPTGELFF. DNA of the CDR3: TGCAGCGTCCAGGAAACCCCCACCGGGGAGCTGTTTTTT.

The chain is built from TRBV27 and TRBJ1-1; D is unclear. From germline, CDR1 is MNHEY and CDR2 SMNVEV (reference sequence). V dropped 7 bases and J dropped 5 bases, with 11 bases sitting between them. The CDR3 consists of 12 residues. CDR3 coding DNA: TGTGCCAGCAAGTCGGTTGGTACTGAAGCTTTCTTT. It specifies CASKSVGTEAFF.

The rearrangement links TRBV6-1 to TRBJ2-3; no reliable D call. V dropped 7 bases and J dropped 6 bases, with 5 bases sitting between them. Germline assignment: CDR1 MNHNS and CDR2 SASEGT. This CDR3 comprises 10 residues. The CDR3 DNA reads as TGTGCCAGCACAGCGGATACGCAGTATTTT. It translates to CASTADTQYF.

The CDR3 DNA follows: TGTGCCAGCAGCCCAGGTGGGAATCAGCCCCAGCATTTT. It codes for CASSPGGNQPQHF. The V call is TRBV7-9, the J call TRBJ1-5; D is unresolved. V was cut by 5 bases and J by 4 bases, with 9 bases left in between. CDR3 length equals 13 residues. The germline V gene has CDR1 SEHNR and CDR2 FQNEAQ (reference sequence).

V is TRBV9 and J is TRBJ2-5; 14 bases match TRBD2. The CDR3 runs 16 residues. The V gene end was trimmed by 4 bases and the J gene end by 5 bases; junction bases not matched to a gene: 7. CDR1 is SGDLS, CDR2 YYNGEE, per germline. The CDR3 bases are TGTGCCAGCAGCTCTCAGACTAGCGGGGGGGCCGAGACCCAGTACTTC. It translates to CASSSQTSGGAETQYF.

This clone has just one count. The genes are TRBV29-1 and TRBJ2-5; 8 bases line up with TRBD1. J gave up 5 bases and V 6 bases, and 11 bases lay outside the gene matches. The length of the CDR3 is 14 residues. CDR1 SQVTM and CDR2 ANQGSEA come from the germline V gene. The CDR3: CSVERTGKGETQYF. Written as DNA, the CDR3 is TGCAGCGTCGAGCGGACAGGGAAAGGGGAGACCCAGTACTTC.

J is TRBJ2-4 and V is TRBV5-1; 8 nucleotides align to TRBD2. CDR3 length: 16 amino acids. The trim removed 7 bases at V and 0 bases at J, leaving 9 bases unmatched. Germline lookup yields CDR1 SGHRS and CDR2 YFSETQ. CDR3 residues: CASSGGGKLAKNIQYF. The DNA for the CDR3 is TGCGCCAGCTCGGGAGGGGGGAAATTAGCCAAAAACATTCAGTACTTC.

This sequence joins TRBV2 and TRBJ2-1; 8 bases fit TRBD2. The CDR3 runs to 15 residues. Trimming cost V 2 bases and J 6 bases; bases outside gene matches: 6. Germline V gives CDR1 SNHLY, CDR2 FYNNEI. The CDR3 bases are TGTGCCAGCAGTGAACGGACTAGCTCCCCCAATGAGCAGTTCTTC. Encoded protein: CASSERTSSPNEQFF.

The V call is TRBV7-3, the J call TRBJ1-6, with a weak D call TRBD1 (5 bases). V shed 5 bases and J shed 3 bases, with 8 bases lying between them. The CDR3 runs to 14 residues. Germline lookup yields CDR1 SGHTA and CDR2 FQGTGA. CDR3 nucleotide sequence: TGTGCCAGCAGCCTCGGGGGCTATAATTCACCCCTCCACTTT. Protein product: CASSLGGYNSPLHF.

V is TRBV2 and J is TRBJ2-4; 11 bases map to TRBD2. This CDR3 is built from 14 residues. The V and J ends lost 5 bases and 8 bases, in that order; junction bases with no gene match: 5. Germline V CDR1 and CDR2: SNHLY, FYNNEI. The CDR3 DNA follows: TGTGCCAGCAGTCCACTAGCGGGGGCGTACATTCAGTACTTC. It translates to CASSPLAGAYIQYF. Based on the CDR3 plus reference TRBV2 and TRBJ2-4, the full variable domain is EPEVTQTPSHQVTQMGQEVILRCVPISNHLYFYWYRQILGQKVEFLVSFYNNEISEKSEIFDDQFSVERPDGSNFTLKIRSTKLEDSAMYFCASSPLAGAYIQYFGAGTRLSVL.

The CDR3 reads CASSPLLSAGELFF. CDR3 sequence (DNA): TGTGCCAGCTCACCTTTATTATCGGCCGGGGAGCTGTTTTTT. The chain recombines TRBV18 with TRBJ2-2; no clear D gene. Germline V gives CDR1 KGHSH, CDR2 LQKENI. The CDR3 is 14 amino acids. Trimming took off 3 bases at V and 6 bases at J, with 11 bases between the two ends.